This TCR beta chain was found in a study of Ad26.COV2.S vaccination and SARS-CoV-2 variants (TCRdb year 2021). About the full investigation: Vaccine-arm donors came from COV1001, a multicentre, randomized, double-blind, placebo-controlled phase I-IIa trial of Ad26.COV2.S in healthy adults. Ad26.COV2.S was given intramuscularly at 5x10^10 or 1x10^11 viral particles, as a single shot or as two shots 56 days apart. The specificity and breadth of SARS-CoV-2-reactive T cell receptors after Ad26.COV2.S vaccination were assessed by TCRbeta repertoire sequencing. A total of 32 samples were included in the TCR-sequenced set, comprising 19 Ad26.COV2.S vaccine recipients, 5 placebo recipients and 8 SARS-CoV-2 convalescent individuals. Participants in the trial were split at random into five groups of five each, receiving low-dose or high-dose Ad26.COV2.S once or twice, or else placebo on both occasions. Blinding of investigators to trial group allocation was maintained during experiments and outcome assessment. Broad study findings and their caveats: The study was not powered for comparison of responses between vaccine doses or regimens. Non-spike TCR breadth was comparable between vaccine and placebo recipients, consistent with the vaccine containing only spike. According to the authors, total T cell responses may have been underestimated by the TCR breadth and depth analyses. After vaccination, spike-specific CD8+ and CD4+ T cell responses were reported to show substantial breadth. Ad26.COV2.S recipients had higher spike-specific TCR breadth than placebo recipients (P = 0.0014).

As concerns this clone: The antigen it recognizes is unknown. Qualities for individual bases were not recorded, and no much larger clone is one base off.

The immunoSEQ Assay was the method used to sequence TCRbeta CDR3 regions. After extraction, genomic DNA underwent amplification by bias-controlled multiplex PCR, followed by high-throughput sequencing. Per the authors' processing: To quantify the absolute abundance of each unique TCRbeta CDR3 region, sequences were collapsed and filtered. T cell fraction was estimated by normalizing TCRbeta template counts to usable DNA, which was measured by amplifying reference genes present in all nucleated cells. Repertoire TCRs were annotated as SARS-CoV-2-specific by exact matching of V gene, CDR3 amino acid sequence and J gene to a known reactive TCR set. The reference SARS-CoV-2 TCR set came from MIRA and was filtered for enrichment in COVID-19-positive ImmuneCODE repertoires, removing public or cross-reactive TCRs. Using the MIRA antigens, annotated TCRs were further analysed by specific ORF or by position within an ORF. Breadth was defined as annotated unique rearrangements over total unique productive rearrangements; depth was the summed frequency of those rearrangements. TCR breadth was compared between groups using two-sided Wilcoxon rank-sum tests. The table was pulled from immuneACCESS by TCRdb, which kept in-frame rearrangements only. Such tables lose some clones; where checked, under half of the loss comes from unresolved V genes, and the rest has no known cause. V and J calls and clone size follow that table, whereas D and trimming were derived from the DNA. The sample includes fewer than 600,000 clones, with about nine tenths observed a single time. Together, the top ten hold about 1.7% of the sample.

The label giving this sample's treatment or condition can be read as: 15 to 20 received Ad26.COV2.S at low or high dose, single or two shots; roughly 5 received placebo; per-sample allocation not given. For vaccine and placebo recipients, repertoires were sequenced using samples collected on day 63 after the first injection. In Cohort 1b, 25 or so adults aged 18-55 years were enrolled at a single site in Boston, USA, between 29 July and 7 August 2020. As a vaccine, Ad26.COV2.S was a replication-incompetent adenovirus type 26 vector that expressed a prefusion-stabilized SARS-CoV-2 spike protein derived from the original Wuhan strain. This clonotype was sampled from a person between 18 and 59 years old who received the Ad26.COV2.S COVID-19 vaccine or a placebo. The sample consisted of peripheral blood, taken in a trial of Ad26.COV2.S vaccine versus placebo.

In nucleotides, the sequence is TGTGCCAGCAGCCAAGAGCGGATACGTACGAACACCGGGGAGCTGTTTTTT. It encodes CASSQERIRTNTGELFF. The rearranged segments are TRBV4-2 and TRBJ2-2, with the identity of the D gene unclear. CDR1 LGHNA and CDR2 YNFKEQ were looked up in the germline V gene. The cysteine opens and the phenylalanine closes a CDR3 of 17 amino acids. The entry retains the CDR3 DNA only, 51 bases that are in frame from base 1. V is pared back by 0 bases and J by 0 bases, with 11 bases lying between the germline termini.